The entry below describes one T cell receptor beta chain. Germline CDR1 SGHTA, CDR2 FQGTGA. The CDR3 has 13 amino acids. J was trimmed by 7 bases and V by 4 bases; bases with no gene match: 6. The data were produced by immunoSEQ multiplex PCR, yet TCRdb's version contains in-frame clones alone and is incomplete. In the table there are roughly 100,000 clones, 84% of which are singletons. This record belongs to a study of blood T cell repertoires in COVID-19. The sample consisted of peripheral blood. The V and J genes are TRBV7-3 and TRBJ2-5; 7 nucleotides line up with TRBD1. This TCR was sampled from a man aged 35-49 years with active or convalescent COVID-19. The CDR3 protein is CASSSTGVGTQYF. The CDR3 DNA is TGTGCCAGCAGCTCTACAGGGGTAGGGACCCAGTACTTC.